The 16 T cell receptor beta chains listed next were all sequenced from one sample in a study of blood T cell repertoires in COVID-19. The method was immunoSEQ multiplex PCR; TCRdb's version includes in-frame clones alone and lacks a portion of them. The table lists 150,000 to 200,000 clones, just over 85% of them singletons. Sequencing used peripheral blood. These receptors all come from a man in his sixties with acute or convalescent COVID-19.

CDR3 region: CASSLVAGTYEQYF. CDR3 nucleotides: TGTGCCAGCAGCTTAGTGGCGGGAACCTACGAGCAGTACTTC. This chain links TRBV5-5 with TRBJ2-7; a possible D gene is TRBD2 (6 bases). With 2 bases removed from V and 2 bases from J, the gap between germline ends came to 11 bases. The CDR3 sequence is 14 residues long. In germline, CDR1 is SGHKS, CDR2 YYEKEE (reference sequence).

The table lists this clone with a count of one. The chain employs TRBV15 and TRBJ1-5, with a possible D match to TRBD1 (6 bases). Germline V gene lookup returns CDR1 LNHNV and CDR2 YYDKDF (reference sequence). The V and J ends lost 1 base and 6 bases respectively, with 16 bases between them. This CDR3 is 16 amino acids long. This chain's CDR3 is CATSRGQEVRGQPQHF. The CDR3 nucleotides are TGTGCCACCAGCAGAGGACAGGAAGTCCGGGGTCAGCCCCAGCATTTT.

Written as DNA, the CDR3 is TGCGCCAGCAGCTTGGATGCCCGGGCTAATGAAAAACTGTTTTTT. It is translated as CASSLDARANEKLFF. The chain couples TRBV5-1 to TRBJ1-4; D not certain. V lost 0 bases and J 3 bases, leaving 9 bases between the germline ends. CDR1 and CDR2 from the germline V gene are SGHRS and YFSETQ. This CDR3 has 15 residues.

This clone was seen just once. Germline is not matched at one junction end, which may reflect a read error. The chain links TRBV4-1 to TRBJ1-1, with 9 bases that match TRBD1. The germline CDR1 and CDR2 sequences are MGHRA and YSYEKL. The CDR3 is made up of 15 amino acids. CDR3 sequence: CASSRGQGRDTEAFF. The CDR3 bases are TGCGCCAGCAGCCGAGGACAGGGGAGGGACACTGAGGCTTTCTTT.

The rearrangement joins TRBV30 to TRBJ1-2; unclear D gene. From germline, CDR1 is GTSNPN and CDR2 SVGIG (reference sequence). This CDR3 region has 11 residues. V shed 6 bases and J shed 3 bases, with 8 bases lying between them. This CDR3 is CACTNDYGYTF. CDR3 bases: TGTGCCTGCACTAACGACTATGGCTACACCTTC.

The rearrangement uses TRBV5-1 and TRBJ2-3, with D possibly being TRBD1 (5 bases). The CDR3 spans 12 residues. The germline V gene has CDR1 SGHRS and CDR2 YFSETQ. V dropped 4 bases and J dropped 5 bases, with 8 bases sitting between them. Here the CDR3 reads CASSPDRDTQYF. The DNA of the CDR3 is TGCGCCAGCAGCCCAGACAGAGATACGCAGTATTTT.

This chain connects TRBV6-6 to TRBJ1-5; possible D gene TRBD1, 5 bases. This CDR3 comprises 14 residues. V lost 6 bases and J lost 3, with 12 bases in between. The V gene's germline CDR1 is MNHNY and CDR2 SVGAGI (reference sequence). In DNA, the CDR3 is TGTGCCAGCAGCCAGGGAGGCCCCAATCAGCCCCAGCATTTT. This translates into CASSQGGPNQPQHF.

The chain employs TRBV19 and TRBJ1-2, with D hard to call. Germline lookup yields CDR1 LNHDA and CDR2 SQIVND (reference sequence). Trimming left V 3 bases short and J 4 bases short, with 9 bases between. CDR3 length: 13 residues. CDR3 in amino acids: CASSIGVAYGYTF. As DNA, the CDR3 is TGTGCCAGTAGTATCGGTGTTGCCTATGGCTACACCTTC. Based on the CDR3 plus reference TRBV19 and TRBJ1-2, the full variable domain is DGGITQSPKYLFRKEGQNVTLSCEQNLNHDAMYWYRQDPGQGLRLIYYSQIVNDFQKGDIAEGYSVSREKKESFPLTVTSAQKNPTAFYLCASSIGVAYGYTFGSGTRLTVV.

The V and J genes are TRBV7-6 and TRBJ2-3, with D possibly being TRBD2 (6 bases). V shed 1 base and J shed 5 bases, with 13 bases lying between them. This CDR3 contains 15 residues. Germline-derived CDR1 and CDR2 are SGHVS and FNYEAQ. CDR3 sequence: CASSLDGGAGDTQYF. DNA for the CDR3: TGTGCCAGCAGCTTAGACGGGGGAGCAGGAGATACGCAGTATTTT.

The DNA of the CDR3 is TGCGCCAGCAGCCTGACAGGGGTGCGGAACACTGAAGCTTTCTTT. This sequence encodes CASSLTGVRNTEAFF. The V gene is TRBV5-1, the J gene TRBJ1-1, with TRBD1 identical over 8 bases. CDR3 size: 15 residues. V trimming: 4 bases; J trimming: 1 base; junction bases outside the gene matches: 6. The germline V gene encodes CDR1 SGHRS and CDR2 YFSETQ.

This chain uses TRBV6-1 with TRBJ1-1; D might be TRBD1 (6 bases). Germline CDR1 is MNHNS and CDR2 is SASEGT. With 3 bases removed from V and 3 bases from J, the gap between germline ends came to 11 bases. The CDR3 loop spans 14 amino acids. In nucleotides, the CDR3 is TGTGCCAGCAGTGAGAGACAGGAGTACACTGAAGCTTTCTTT. Translated, it gives CASSERQEYTEAFF.

This clone has a handful of counts. This chain joins TRBV28 and TRBJ2-7, with a weak D call TRBD2 (5 bases). Per germline, CDR1 MDHEN and CDR2 SYDVKM. V dropped 2 bases and J dropped 0 bases, with 11 bases sitting between them. The CDR3 extends over 15 amino acids. The CDR3 nucleotides are TGTGCCAGCAGTTTACGCGGGTCCACCTCCTACGAGCAGTACTTC. Amino acid sequence: CASSLRGSTSYEQYF.

The rearrangement uses TRBV5-1 and TRBJ2-7, with a possible D match to TRBD2 (6 bases). This CDR3 comprises 15 residues. Germline lookup yields CDR1 SGHRS and CDR2 YFSETQ. Trimming left V 2 bases short and J 2 bases short, with 14 bases between. Here the CDR3 DNA reads TGCGCCAGCAGCTTCATGGGGACTGGGGCCTACGAGCAGTACTTC. This gives the protein CASSFMGTGAYEQYF.

The J gene is TRBJ2-7, the V gene TRBV18, with 14 positions matching TRBD2. CDR3 length equals 19 residues. V lost 3 bases and J lost 4; bases outside the gene matches: 14. In germline, CDR1 is KGHSH, CDR2 LQKENI. CDR3 sequence reads: CASSPTGGTSGSIGYEQYF. The CDR3 DNA is TGTGCCAGCTCACCCACGGGAGGGACTAGCGGGAGTATTGGGTACGAGCAGTACTTC.

The chain links TRBV11-2 to TRBJ1-1; the D gene is possibly TRBD1 (5 bases). V was cut by 7 bases and J by 0 bases, with 18 bases left in between. Germline V gene sequence: CDR1 SGHAT, CDR2 FQNNGV. This CDR3 is built from 16 residues. CDR3 coding DNA: TGTGCCAGCATCCCATCACTGGGGCGGCTGAACACTGAAGCTTTCTTT. Translating gives CASIPSLGRLNTEAFF.

This clone was detected only a few times. This sequence joins TRBV4-2 and TRBJ2-3; 8 bases match TRBD2. Germline V gene data show CDR1 as LGHNA and CDR2 as YNFKEQ. J was trimmed by 3 bases and V by 3 bases; bases with no gene match: 14. This CDR3 region has 18 residues. CDR3 nucleotide sequence: TGTGCCAGCAGCCAGGGACCGAGGCGGAGCGGGGGTACAGATACGCAGTATTTT. Translation: CASSQGPRRSGGTDTQYF.